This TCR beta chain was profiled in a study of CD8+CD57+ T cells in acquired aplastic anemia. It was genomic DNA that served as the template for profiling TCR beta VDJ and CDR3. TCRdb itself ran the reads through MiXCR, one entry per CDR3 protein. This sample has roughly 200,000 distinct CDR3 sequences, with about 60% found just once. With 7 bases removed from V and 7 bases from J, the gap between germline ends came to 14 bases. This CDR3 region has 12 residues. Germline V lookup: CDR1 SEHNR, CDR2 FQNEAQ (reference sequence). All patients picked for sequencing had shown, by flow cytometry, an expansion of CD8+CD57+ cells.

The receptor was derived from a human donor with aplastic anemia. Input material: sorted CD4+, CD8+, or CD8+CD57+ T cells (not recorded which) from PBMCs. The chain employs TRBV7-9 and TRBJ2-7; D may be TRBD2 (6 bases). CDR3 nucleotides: TGTGCCAGCATCCAAATGGAGGGAGAGCAGTACTTC. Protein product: CASIQMEGEQYF.